Below, 14 T cell receptor beta chains from the same sample are listed, as sequenced in a study of blood T cell repertoires in COVID-19. Sequenced by immunoSEQ multiplex PCR; TCRdb stores in-frame clones only, minus some. The data hold 300,000 to 400,000 clones, with roughly 85% observed a single time. The specimen was PBMCs or T cells enriched from blood (not recorded which). These TCRs come from a woman aged 25 to 39 who had been exposed to COVID-19.

The chain combines TRBV9 with TRBJ1-2; 8 nucleotides line up with TRBD1. V gave up 4 bases and J gave up 7 bases; unmatched junction bases: 9. Looked up from germline, CDR1 is SGDLS and CDR2 is YYNGEE. This CDR3 is 14 amino acids long. The CDR3 spells CASSTRQGKGGYTF. DNA for the CDR3: TGTGCCAGCAGCACTCGACAGGGGAAGGGTGGCTACACCTTC.

The chain couples TRBV6-5 to TRBJ2-3; 8 bases are a match to TRBD2. Germline V CDR1 and CDR2: MNHEY, SVGAGI. Unmatched junction bases numbered 8, after V lost 5 bases and J lost 4 bases. This CDR3 has 15 residues. The CDR3 region is CASSQRTRGADTQYF. The CDR3 region has the DNA TGTGCCAGCAGTCAGCGCACGCGGGGGGCAGATACGCAGTATTTT.

V usage is TRBV5-8 and J usage is TRBJ2-1; D remains unclear. Germline CDR1 and CDR2: SGHTS and YDEGEE. The CDR3 runs to 15 residues. V was cut by 3 bases and J by 0 bases, with 10 bases left in between. The CDR3 nucleotides read TGTGCCAGCAGCTCCCGTCCGAGCTCCTACAATGAGCAGTTCTTC. Its translation is CASSSRPSSYNEQFF.

The genes are TRBV6-2 or TRBV6-3 and TRBJ2-4; 7 positions match TRBD1. This CDR3 comprises 12 residues. The trim removed 2 bases at V and 8 bases at J, leaving 0 bases unmatched. Looked up from germline, CDR1 is MNHEY and CDR2 is SVGEGT. CDR3 in DNA: TGTGCCAGCAGTTACCAGGGGGACATTCAGTACTTC. Its protein product is CASSYQGDIQYF.

The J gene is TRBJ2-7, the V gene TRBV10-3, with TRBD2 matching 9 bases. CDR3 length: 15 residues. V lost 5 bases, J lost 4 bases, and 9 bases stayed unmatched. Germline CDR1 is ENHRY and CDR2 is SYGVKD. Written as DNA, the CDR3 is TGTGCCATCAGTAATTTAGCGGGAGTTCAGTACGAGCAGTACTTC. Translated: CAISNLAGVQYEQYF.

The chain joins TRBV4-2 to TRBJ1-4; the match to TRBD1 covers 10 bases. V lost 4 bases, J lost 8 bases, and 7 bases stayed unmatched. CDR3 length: 15 amino acids. CDR1 is LGHNA, CDR2 YNFKEQ, per germline. In DNA form, the CDR3 reads TGTGCCAGCAGCCGAACGGACAGGGGGAAGGAAAAACTGTTTTTT. Translated: CASSRTDRGKEKLFF.

The chain links TRBV18 to TRBJ2-1; the match to TRBD1 covers 7 bases. From germline, CDR1 is KGHSH and CDR2 LQKENI. Losses at the gene ends were 0 bases for V and 0 bases for J; bases not matched to a gene: 5. CDR3 length: 17 amino acids. The CDR3 region is CASSPPGQFSSYNEQFF. CDR3 nucleotides: TGTGCCAGCTCACCACCGGGACAGTTTTCCTCCTACAATGAGCAGTTCTTC.

The CDR3, as DNA: TGTGCCAGCAGCTCAGTCCGGACACTTAACTCCTACAATGAGCAGTTCTTC. Protein sequence: CASSSVRTLNSYNEQFF. The chain employs TRBV7-3 and TRBJ2-1, with D maybe TRBD1 (5 bases). Looked up from germline, CDR1 is SGHTA and CDR2 is FQGTGA. The CDR3 totals 17 residues. V lost 4 bases, J lost 0 bases, and 16 bases lay in between.

This chain uses TRBV28 with TRBJ1-2; the D is unclear. The V gene's germline CDR1 is MDHEN and CDR2 SYDVKM. The CDR3 runs to 12 residues. Deletions cut 6 bases from V and 4 bases from J, with 9 bases between. CDR3 amino acids: CASRQALYGYTF. CDR3 DNA sequence: TGTGCCAGCAGGCAAGCTCTCTATGGCTACACCTTC.

V and J are TRBV24-1 and TRBJ2-3, with D possibly being TRBD2 (6 bases). Per the germline V gene, CDR1 is KGHDR and CDR2 is SFDVKD. V was trimmed by 3 bases and J by 3 bases, leaving 9 bases between them. This CDR3 contains 14 residues. CDR3 amino acids: CATSDAGRTDTQYF. The DNA of the CDR3 is TGTGCCACCAGTGATGCGGGACGAACAGATACGCAGTATTTT.

V is TRBV6-5 and J is TRBJ1-5; D remains ambiguous. The V end was cut by 5 bases, the J end by 3 bases, with 5 bases between. In germline, CDR1 is MNHEY, CDR2 SVGAGI. This CDR3 spans 12 amino acids. CDR3 protein: CASSTVNQPQHF. As DNA, the CDR3 is TGTGCCAGCAGTACAGTCAATCAGCCCCAGCATTTT.

The V call is TRBV27, the J call TRBJ2-3, with unresolved D. Germline V CDR1 and CDR2: MNHEY, SMNVEV (reference sequence). V lost 3 bases and J lost 5, with 3 bases in between. The CDR3 is made up of 11 amino acids. The DNA for the CDR3 is TGTGCCAGCAGTTTCCGAGATACGCAGTATTTT. This codes for CASSFRDTQYF.

This chain joins TRBV30 and TRBJ1-2, with unresolved D. The germline V and J ends were trimmed by 4 bases and 6 bases, with 15 bases remaining between them. Germline V CDR1 and CDR2: GTSNPN, SVGIG (reference sequence). The CDR3 consists of 13 residues. CDR3 residues: CAWIGWRVNGYTF. In DNA, the CDR3 is TGTGCCTGGATAGGTTGGAGGGTGAATGGCTACACCTTC.

This clone was seen a single time. This chain joins TRBV28 and TRBJ2-5; tentatively, D is TRBD1 (5 bases). The V gene lost 7 bases and the J gene lost 5 bases, with 20 bases spanning the gap. Germline CDR1 MDHEN, CDR2 SYDVKM. The CDR3 spans 15 residues. DNA for the CDR3: TGTGCCAGCACGAAACAGGTCTTTGTTTTGGAGACCCAGTACTTC. Translation: CASTKQVFVLETQYF.